These 8 T cell receptor beta chains were sequenced from one sample in a study of breast tumors, draining lymph nodes, adjacent tissues. TCRdb processed the multiplex PCR reads anew with MiXCR; each CDR3 protein has one entry. The table shows under 85,000 distinct CDR3 sequences, with roughly 19% occurring only once. Samples came from axillary lymph nodes draining the breast cancer. Sequencing was done on a sample of axillary lymph node tissue. Receptors originate from a female donor with breast cancer. Some clones in this sample may be carry-over from other donors' samples.

The chain recombines TRBV9 with TRBJ1-1; D possibly corresponds to TRBD1 (6 bases). Germline CDR1 SGDLS, CDR2 YYNGEE. This CDR3 has 14 amino acids. The V end lost 4 bases, the J end lost 1 base, and 11 bases lay between the germline ends. The CDR3 is CASSTGQRNTEAFF. The CDR3 region has the DNA TGTGCCAGCAGCACCGGACAGCGGAACACTGAAGCTTTCTTT.

This clonotype has a count of ten or more. The chain employs TRBV6-5 and TRBJ2-1; 7 bases map to TRBD2. Germline V gene data show CDR1 as MNHEY and CDR2 as SVGAGI. The CDR3 is 16 residues long. After removal of 0 bases from V and 3 bases from J, the junction contained 5 bases not matched to a gene. CDR3 sequence reads: CASSYSETSYYNEQFF. The DNA for the CDR3 is TGTGCCAGCAGTTACTCTGAGACTAGCTACTACAATGAGCAGTTCTTC.

In this sample, this clonotype turned up many times. The chain carries TRBV6-6 and TRBJ2-3; 12 bases line up with TRBD2. V shed 6 bases and J 4 bases; nucleotides not matched to a gene: 2. The V gene's germline CDR1 is MNHNY and CDR2 SVGAGI (reference sequence). CDR3 length equals 14 residues. The CDR3 DNA sequence: TGTGCCAGCAGCCTAGCGGGAGGGGCAGATACGCAGTATTTT. This codes for CASSLAGGADTQYF.

Comments on this clonotype: With a much larger clone just one base away, this may be a read error. The genes are TRBV5-6 and TRBJ2-1, with TRBD2 identical over 10 bases. V lost 0 bases to trimming and J lost 6 bases; unmatched junction nucleotides: 12. The CDR3 runs 18 residues. Germline CDR1 is SGHDT and CDR2 is YYEEEE. This CDR3 is CASSLAGLLAGVVNEQFF. CDR3 coding DNA: TGTGCCAGCAGCTTGGCCGGTTTGCTAGCGGGAGTAGTCAATGAGCAGTTCTTC. Drawing the rest from reference TRBV5-6 and TRBJ2-1, the complete variable domain is DAGVTQSPTHLIKTRGQQVTLRCSPKSGHDTVSWYQQALGQGPQFIFQYYEEEERQRGNFPDRFSGHQFPNYSSELNVNALLLGDSALYLCASSLAGLLAGVVNEQFFGPGTRLTVL.

In its sample, this clonotype was seen many times. The rearrangement uses TRBV28 and TRBJ2-7; weak D call: TRBD2 (5 bases). Per germline, CDR1 MDHEN and CDR2 SYDVKM. This CDR3 is 13 amino acids long. V was cut by 6 bases and J by 2 bases, with 11 bases left in between. The CDR3 nucleotides are TGTGCCAGCAGATCGGGGTCCGCCTACGAGCAGTACTTC. This gives the protein CASRSGSAYEQYF. The variable domain in full, with the rest retrieved from reference TRBV28 and TRBJ2-7, is DVKVTQSSRYLVKRTGEKVFLECVQDMDHENMFWYRQDPGLGLRLIYFSYDVKMKEKGDIPEGYSVSREKKERFSLILESASTNQTSMYLCASRSGSAYEQYFGPGTRLTVT.

The rearrangement links TRBV3-1 to TRBJ2-2; the match to TRBD2 covers 10 bases. This CDR3 region has 18 residues. Germline V gene lookup returns CDR1 LGHDT and CDR2 YNNKEL (reference sequence). Trimming removed 1 base from V and 0 bases from J; junction bases left unmatched: 5. The CDR3 nucleotides read TGTGCCAGCAGCCAAGGGCTAGCGGGAGACTCGAACACCGGGGAGCTGTTTTTT. Protein: CASSQGLAGDSNTGELFF.

The sample holds many counts of this clonotype. The V call is TRBV2, the J call TRBJ2-5, with 9 bases aligning to TRBD1. The V and J ends lost 9 bases and 5 bases, in that order; junction bases with no gene match: 7. Germline values: CDR1 SNHLY, CDR2 FYNNEI. The CDR3 has 13 amino acids. Here the CDR3 DNA reads TGTGCCAGTTACAGGGGGCTAGGGGAGACCCAGTACTTC. Protein sequence: CASYRGLGETQYF.

This clonotype was counted many times. The chain links TRBV20-1 to TRBJ2-2; weak D call: TRBD2 (5 bases). This CDR3 comprises 13 residues. Germline CDR1 and CDR2: DFQATT and SNEGSKA (reference sequence). V was pared by 2 bases and J by 1 base, with 5 bases between. The CDR3, as DNA: TGCAGTGCTAGACGGGGGAACACCGGGGAGCTGTTTTTT. This codes for CSARRGNTGELFF.